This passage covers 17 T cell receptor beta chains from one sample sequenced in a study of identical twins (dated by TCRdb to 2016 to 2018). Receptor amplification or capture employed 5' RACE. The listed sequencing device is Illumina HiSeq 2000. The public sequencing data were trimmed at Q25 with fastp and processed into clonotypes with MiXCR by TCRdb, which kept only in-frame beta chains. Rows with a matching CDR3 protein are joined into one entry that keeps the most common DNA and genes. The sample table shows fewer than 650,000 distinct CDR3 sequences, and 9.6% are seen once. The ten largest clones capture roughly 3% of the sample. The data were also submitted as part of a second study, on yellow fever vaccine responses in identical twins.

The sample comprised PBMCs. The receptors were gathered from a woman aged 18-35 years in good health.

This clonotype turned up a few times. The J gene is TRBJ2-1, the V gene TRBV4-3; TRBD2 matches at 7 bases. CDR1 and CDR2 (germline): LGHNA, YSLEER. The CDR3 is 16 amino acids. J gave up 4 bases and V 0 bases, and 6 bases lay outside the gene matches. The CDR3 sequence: CASSQDAGGSYNEQFF. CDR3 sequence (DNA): TGCGCCAGCAGCCAAGATGCGGGCGGGAGTTACAATGAGCAGTTCTTC.

The CDR3 DNA reads TGTGCCAGCAGAAACAGGCCCGTCGACAGGGGAGAGACCCAGTACTTC. Its protein is CASRNRPVDRGETQYF. The chain has TRBV12-3 or TRBV12-4 and TRBJ2-5; 8 positions agree with TRBD1. The CDR3 consists of 16 residues. With V trimmed by 6 bases and J by 4 bases, 13 bases remained unmatched.

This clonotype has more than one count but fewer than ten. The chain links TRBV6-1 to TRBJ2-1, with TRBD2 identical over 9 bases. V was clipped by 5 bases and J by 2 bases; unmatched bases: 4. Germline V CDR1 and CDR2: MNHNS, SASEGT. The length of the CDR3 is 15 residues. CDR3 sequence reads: CASSPREGAYNEQFF. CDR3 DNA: TGTGCCAGCAGTCCGCGGGAGGGGGCCTACAATGAGCAGTTCTTC.

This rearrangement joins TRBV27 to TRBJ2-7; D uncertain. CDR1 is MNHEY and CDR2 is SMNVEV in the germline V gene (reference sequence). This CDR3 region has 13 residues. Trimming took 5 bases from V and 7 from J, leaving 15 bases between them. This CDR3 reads CASSVDPSVEQYF. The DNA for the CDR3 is TGTGCCAGCAGTGTGGACCCCTCGGTGGAGCAGTACTTC.

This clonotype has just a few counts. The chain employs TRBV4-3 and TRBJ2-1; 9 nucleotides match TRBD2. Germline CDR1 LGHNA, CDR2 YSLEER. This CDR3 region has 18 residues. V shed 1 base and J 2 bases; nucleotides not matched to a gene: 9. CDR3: CASSQALASGTPYNEQFF. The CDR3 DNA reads TGCGCCAGCAGCCAAGCCCTGGCTAGCGGGACACCCTACAATGAGCAGTTCTTC.

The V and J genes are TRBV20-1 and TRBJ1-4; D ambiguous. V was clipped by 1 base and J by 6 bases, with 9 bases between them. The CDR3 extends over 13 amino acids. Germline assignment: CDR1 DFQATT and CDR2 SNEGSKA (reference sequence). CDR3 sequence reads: CSARGRYDEKLFF. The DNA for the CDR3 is TGCAGTGCTAGAGGACGTTATGATGAAAAACTGTTTTTT.

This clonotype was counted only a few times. The CDR3 DNA is TGTGCCATCCGGGCGAGGTCTCTGGAGACCCAGTACTTC. Amino acid sequence: CAIRARSLETQYF. V is TRBV10-3 and J is TRBJ2-5; D is undetermined. CDR3 size: 13 residues. V lost 8 bases and J lost 5, with 15 bases in between. Germline CDR1 ENHRY, CDR2 SYGVKD.

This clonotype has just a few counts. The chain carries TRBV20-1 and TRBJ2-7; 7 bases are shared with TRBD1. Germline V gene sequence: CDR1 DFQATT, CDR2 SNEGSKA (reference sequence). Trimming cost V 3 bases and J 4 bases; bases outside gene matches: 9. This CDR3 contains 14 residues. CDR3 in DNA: TGCAGTGCTAGTAAGGTCAGGGGGTTTTACGAGCAGTACTTC. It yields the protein CSASKVRGFYEQYF.

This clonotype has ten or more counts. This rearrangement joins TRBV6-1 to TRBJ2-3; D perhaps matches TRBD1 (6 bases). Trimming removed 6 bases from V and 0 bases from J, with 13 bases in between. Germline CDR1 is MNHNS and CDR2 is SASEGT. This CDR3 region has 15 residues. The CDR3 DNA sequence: TGTGCCAGCAGCCCCAGGGGTTCTAGCACAGATACGCAGTATTTT. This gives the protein CASSPRGSSTDTQYF.

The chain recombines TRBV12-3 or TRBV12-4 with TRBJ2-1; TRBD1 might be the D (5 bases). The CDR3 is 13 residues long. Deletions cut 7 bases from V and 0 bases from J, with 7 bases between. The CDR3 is CASMDNSYNEQFF. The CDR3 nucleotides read TGTGCCAGCATGGACAACTCCTACAATGAGCAGTTCTTC.

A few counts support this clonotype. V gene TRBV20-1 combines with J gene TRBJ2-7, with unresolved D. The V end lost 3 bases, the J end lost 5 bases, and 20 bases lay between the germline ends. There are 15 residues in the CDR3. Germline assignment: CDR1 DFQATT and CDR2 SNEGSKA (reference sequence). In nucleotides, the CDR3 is TGCAGTGCTAGGGCCCCGCCCGGCCTGGGGAACGAGCAGTACTTC. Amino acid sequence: CSARAPPGLGNEQYF.

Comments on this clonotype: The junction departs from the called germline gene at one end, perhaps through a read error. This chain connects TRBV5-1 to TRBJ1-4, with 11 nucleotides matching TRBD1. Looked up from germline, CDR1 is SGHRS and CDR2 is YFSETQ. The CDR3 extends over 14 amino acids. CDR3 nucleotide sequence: TGCGGCAGCAGCGCCGGGACAGGGGGTGAAAAACTGTTTTTT. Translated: CGSSAGTGGEKLFF.

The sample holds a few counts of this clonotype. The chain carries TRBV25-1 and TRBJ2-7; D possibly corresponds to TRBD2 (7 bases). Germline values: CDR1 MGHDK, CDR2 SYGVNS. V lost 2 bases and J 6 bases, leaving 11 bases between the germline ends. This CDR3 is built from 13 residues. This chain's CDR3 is CASSEGGGREQYF. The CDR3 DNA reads TGTGCCAGCAGTGAAGGGGGGGGGCGCGAGCAGTACTTC.

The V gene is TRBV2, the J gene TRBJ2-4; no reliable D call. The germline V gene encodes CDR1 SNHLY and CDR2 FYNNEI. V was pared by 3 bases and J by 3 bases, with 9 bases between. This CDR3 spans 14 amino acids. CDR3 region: CASSDGVVKNIQYF. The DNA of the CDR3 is TGTGCCAGCAGTGATGGGGTGGTCAAAAACATTCAGTACTTC.

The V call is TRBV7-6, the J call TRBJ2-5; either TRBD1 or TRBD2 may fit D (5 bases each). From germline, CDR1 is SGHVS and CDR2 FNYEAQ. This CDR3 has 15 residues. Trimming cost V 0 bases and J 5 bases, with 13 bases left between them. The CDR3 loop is CASSLAGGEGETQYF. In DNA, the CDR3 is TGTGCCAGCAGCTTAGCAGGCGGAGAGGGGGAGACCCAGTACTTC.

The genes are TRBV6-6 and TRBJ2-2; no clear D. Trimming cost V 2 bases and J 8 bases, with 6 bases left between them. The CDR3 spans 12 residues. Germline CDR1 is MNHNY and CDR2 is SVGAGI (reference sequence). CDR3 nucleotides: TGTGCCAGCAGTTACCCCGAGGGGGAGCTGTTTTTT. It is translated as CASSYPEGELFF.

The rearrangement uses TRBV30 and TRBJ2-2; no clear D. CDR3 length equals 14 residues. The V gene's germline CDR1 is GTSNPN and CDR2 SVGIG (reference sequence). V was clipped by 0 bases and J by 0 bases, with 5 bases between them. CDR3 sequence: CAWSVGSNTGELFF. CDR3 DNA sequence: TGTGCCTGGAGTGTAGGATCGAACACCGGGGAGCTGTTTTTT.